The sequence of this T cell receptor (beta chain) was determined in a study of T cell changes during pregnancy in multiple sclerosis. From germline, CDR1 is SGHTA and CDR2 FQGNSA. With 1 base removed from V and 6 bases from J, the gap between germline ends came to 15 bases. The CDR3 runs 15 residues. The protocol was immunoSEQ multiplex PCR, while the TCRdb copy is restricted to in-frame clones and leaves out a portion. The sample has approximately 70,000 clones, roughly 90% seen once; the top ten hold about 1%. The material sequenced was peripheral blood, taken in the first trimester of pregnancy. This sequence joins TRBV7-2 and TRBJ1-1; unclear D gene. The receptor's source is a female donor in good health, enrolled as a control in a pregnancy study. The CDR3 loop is CASSLDPGPPPEAFF. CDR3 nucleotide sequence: TGTGCCAGCAGCTTAGATCCAGGCCCGCCGCCTGAAGCTTTCTTT. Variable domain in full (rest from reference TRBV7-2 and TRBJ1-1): GAGVSQSPSNKVTEKGKDVELRCDPISGHTALYWYRQSLGQGLEFLIYFQGNSAPDKSGLPSDRFSAERTGGSVSTLTIQRTQQEDSAVYLCASSLDPGPPPEAFFGQGTRLTVV.